This T cell receptor (beta chain) emerged from a study of identical twins (dated by TCRdb to about 2016). In the study overall: The study deep-sequenced TCR alpha and beta repertoires from monozygotic twins, unrelated adults of various ages and cord blood to test whether fetal clonotypes persist. To rule out contamination, replicate twin experiments were performed at different times with different library preparation protocols.

Library prep was done by 5' RACE. The sequencing machine was an Illumina HiSeq 2000. Template switching introduced a universal primer binding site; the final cDNA contained a unique molecular identifier, enabling accurate counting of TCR cDNA molecules. Specific primers in the conserved constant-segment region were used to synthesize first-strand cDNA for the TCR alpha and beta chains. To control for contamination, every cDNA library was double barcoded, receiving both a SMART-Mk sample barcode and Illumina barcodes. TruSeq adapter sequences, together with Illumina sample barcodes, were added in two successive PCR steps. The Illumina HiSeq platform was used with custom primers to sequence TCR alpha and beta cDNA libraries. The original pipeline was this. MiGEC processed the raw reads to extract unique molecular identifiers, while MiXCR was used to determine the CDR3 positions. For each individual, recombination models were inferred using an EM algorithm with the repgenHMM and IGoR tools. The tcR package in R was used for shared clonotype analysis, with sharing normalized by the product of cloneset sizes. To study raw recombination free of thymic and clonal selection effects, out-of-frame nonproductive sequences were analyzed. TCRdb passed the public sequencing reads through fastp at Q25 and MiXCR, retaining productive beta sequences. A single entry per CDR3 protein holds the most common genes and DNA from its merged rows. For this entry, the V and J calls and clone size follow TCRdb and not the study's own pipeline. The sample records some 630,000 distinct CDR3 sequences, around 7.5% of which are singletons. Of the sample, around 1.6% falls within the top ten clones.

Every donor in the study was a healthy Caucasian. Three pairs of female monozygotic twins, all aged roughly 18 to 29 years, were included in the twin cohort. The RNA used for TCR libraries was isolated from peripheral blood mononuclear cells. Trimming costs V 6 bases and J 4 bases, and their ends lie 12 bases apart. Spanning cysteine to phenylalanine, the CDR3 consists of 13 amino acids. The sequence is cut down to CDR3 DNA, 39 bases in frame from base 1. Study-level results and caveats: Zero-insertion analyses could be partly confounded by invariant T cells such as MAIT and iNKT, although diverse VJ usage argued against such confounding for most clonotypes. Because the same donors could not be followed over many years, the conclusions relied on cross-sectional statistical analysis. Abundant cord blood beta clonotypes carried fewer insertions; young adult naive repertoires showed a weaker similar trend, while memory repertoires showed none. A weaker excess of twin sharing was found in beta out-of-frame sequences because the signal-to-noise ratio was lowered by fewer shared sequences. Out-of-frame TCR alpha sequences shared between twins showed an excess of low generation-probability sequences compared with coincidental sharing between unrelated individuals. In monozygotic twins, recombination models systematically underestimated out-of-frame TCR alpha sharing, but the models matched the sharing seen between unrelated individuals.

In this sample, this clonotype turned up many times. Its antigen has not been determined. The record has no base qualities; no much larger clone is one base away. These data were also filed under a second study, of yellow fever vaccine responses in identical twins. The other study reports the following: According to the authors, the vaccine-induced T cell response in identical twins seemed to be partly convergent and partly specific to each individual. In the study, vaccine-responding T cell clones were precisely tracked in identical twins.

The clonotype originates from a woman aged 18-30 years in good health. Sequenced: PBMCs. This chain is built from TRBV12-3 or TRBV12-4 and TRBJ1-2, with no D gene named confidently. Here is the DNA: TGTGCCAGCAGCCTAGCTTCCGCCTATGGCTACACCTTC. The translation is CASSLASAYGYTF.